This TCR beta chain came from a study of blood T cell repertoires in COVID-19. Study background: The samples span acute and convalescent COVID-19 from the United States, Italy and Spain. T cells, B-cell-depleted T cells, or PBMCs supplied cDNA or gDNA.

CDR3 length equals 16 residues. Germline lookup yields CDR1 SGHRS and CDR2 YFSETQ. After removal of 6 bases from V and 0 bases from J, the junction contained 2 bases not matched to a gene. In the authors' workflow: Amplifying reference gene primers gave estimates of nucleated cell counts. TCRdb's table, derived via immunoSEQ multiplex PCR, lists solely in-frame clones and lacks some. V, J and clone size were drawn from that table, and D and trimming were deduced from the DNA. Here the sample spans around 100,000 clones, roughly four fifths being singletons. Specimen: peripheral blood. The clonotype comes from a man aged 55-75 years with acute or convalescent COVID-19. The rearrangement uses TRBV5-1 and TRBJ2-1, with 14 bases aligning to TRBD2. For the CDR3, the DNA is TGCGCCAGCATAGGGACTAGCGGGAGCTCCTACAATGAGCAGTTCTTC. Its translation: CASIGTSGSSYNEQFF. Supplemented by reference TRBV5-1 and TRBJ2-1, the full variable domain reads KAGVTQTPRYLIKTRGQQVTLSCSPISGHRSVSWYQQTPGQGLQFLFEYFSETQRNKGNFPGRFSGRQFSNSRSEMNVSTLELGDSALYLCASIGTSGSSYNEQFFGPGTRLTVL.